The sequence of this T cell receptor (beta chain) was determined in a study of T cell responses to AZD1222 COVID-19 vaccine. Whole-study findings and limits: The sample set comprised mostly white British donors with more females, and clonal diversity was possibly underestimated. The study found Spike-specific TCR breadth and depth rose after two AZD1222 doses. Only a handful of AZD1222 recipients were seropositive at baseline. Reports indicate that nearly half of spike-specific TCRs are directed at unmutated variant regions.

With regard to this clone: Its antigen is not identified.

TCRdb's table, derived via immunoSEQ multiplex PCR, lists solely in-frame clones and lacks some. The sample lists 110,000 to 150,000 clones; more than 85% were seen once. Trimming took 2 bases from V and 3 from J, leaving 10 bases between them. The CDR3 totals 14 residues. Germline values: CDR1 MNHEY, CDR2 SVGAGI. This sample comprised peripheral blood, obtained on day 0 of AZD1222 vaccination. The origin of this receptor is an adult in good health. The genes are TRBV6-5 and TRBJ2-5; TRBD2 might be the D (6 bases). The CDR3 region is CASSYAPGEETQYF. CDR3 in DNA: TGTGCCAGCAGTTACGCACCGGGGGAAGAGACCCAGTACTTC.